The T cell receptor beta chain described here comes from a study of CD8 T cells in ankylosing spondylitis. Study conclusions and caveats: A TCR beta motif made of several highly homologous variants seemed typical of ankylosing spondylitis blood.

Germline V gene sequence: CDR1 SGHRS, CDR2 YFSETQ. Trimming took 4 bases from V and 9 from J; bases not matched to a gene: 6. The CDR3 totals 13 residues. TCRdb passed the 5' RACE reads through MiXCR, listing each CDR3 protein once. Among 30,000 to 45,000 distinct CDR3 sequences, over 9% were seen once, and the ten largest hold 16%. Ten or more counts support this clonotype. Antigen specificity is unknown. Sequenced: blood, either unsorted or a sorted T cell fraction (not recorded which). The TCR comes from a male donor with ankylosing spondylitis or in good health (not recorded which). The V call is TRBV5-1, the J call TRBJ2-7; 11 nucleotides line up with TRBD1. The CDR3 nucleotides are TGCGCCAGCAGCGGGAGGGACAGGGGGGCGCAGTACTTC. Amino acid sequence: CASSGRDRGAQYF.